The sequence of this T cell receptor (beta chain) was determined in a study of cytomegalovirus exposure and HLA in healthy donors. Points from the study as a whole: In vitro data verified a few CMV-associated chains as specific for CMV antigens.

Comments on this clone: Antigen: not known.

Primers included in the PCR were 60 Vbeta and 13 Jbeta primers. The method was immunoSEQ multiplex PCR; TCRdb's version includes in-frame clones alone and lacks a portion of them. This sample has about 100,000 clones, with around 80% found just once. The TCR sequence derives from a woman in her late teens or twenties in good health and CMV-seronegative. Sequencing was performed on PBMCs.

The CDR3 coding sequence is TGTGCCATCAGTAGGGAGGGGACCTTCGCGTACAATGAGCAGTTCTTC. It codes for CAISREGTFAYNEQFF. The J gene is TRBJ2-1, the V gene TRBV10-3; 7 bases align to TRBD2. The CDR3 runs to 16 residues. V dropped 5 bases and J dropped 4; count of bases not matched to a gene: 11. The germline V gene has CDR1 ENHRY and CDR2 SYGVKD.